The next 18 T cell receptor beta chains were all read from a single sample in a study of T-cell memory formation after mild COVID-19. Via MiXCR, TCRdb re-called the 5' RACE reads, giving one row per CDR3 protein. The data contain hundreds of thousands of distinct CDR3 sequences, about 13% of them singletons. The sequenced sample consisted of PBMCs or a T cell subset sorted from them (not recorded which). The source of these receptors is a man aged 18 to 29 who had mild COVID-19 (a few samples of this study predate the infection). Cell type and time point are not known.

In its sample, this clonotype was seen a few times. The V and J genes are TRBV2 and TRBJ1-6, with D unclear. The CDR3 length is 14 residues. From germline, CDR1 is SNHLY and CDR2 FYNNEI. The V and J ends lost 6 bases and 12 bases respectively, with 18 bases between them. The CDR3 spells CASSRRFNKEPLHF. The DNA for the CDR3 is TGTGCCAGCAGCCGGAGGTTTAACAAAGAACCCCTCCACTTT.

This sequence joins TRBV7-9 and TRBJ2-7; perhaps TRBD1 as D (6 bases). CDR1 is SEHNR, CDR2 FQNEAQ, per germline (reference sequence). Trimming removed 5 bases from V and 3 bases from J, with 11 bases in between. This CDR3 has 13 amino acids. The CDR3 reads CASSVGHDYEQYF. The CDR3 nucleotides read TGTGCCAGCAGCGTGGGACACGACTACGAGCAGTACTTC.

This clonotype has just a few counts. This chain links TRBV7-6 with TRBJ2-2; perhaps TRBD2 as D (5 bases). This CDR3 comprises 15 residues. Trimming shortened V by 4 bases and J by 7 bases, and 16 bases separated the two germline ends. Germline V gene lookup returns CDR1 SGHVS and CDR2 FNYEAQ. The CDR3 reads CASSSPEGPRGELFF. For the CDR3, the DNA is TGTGCCAGCAGCTCCCCTGAGGGCCCCCGCGGGGAGCTGTTTTTT.

This clonotype has a handful of counts. The chain couples TRBV2 to TRBJ2-2, with TRBD2 matching 7 bases. V lost 10 bases and J lost 4; bases outside the gene matches: 9. Per germline, CDR1 SNHLY and CDR2 FYNNEI. The CDR3 has 14 residues. In DNA, the CDR3 is TGTGCCATCGCGGGGGTAGGGATCACCGGGGAGCTGTTTTTT. It codes for CAIAGVGITGELFF.

V and J are TRBV12-3 or TRBV12-4 and TRBJ2-5; tentatively, D is TRBD1 (5 bases). Deletions cut 7 bases from V and 5 bases from J, with 14 bases between. The CDR3 is 13 residues long. CDR3 region: CASNHDSLETQYF. The CDR3 region has the DNA TGTGCCAGCAACCACGACAGTTTGGAGACCCAGTACTTC.

This clonotype was seen more than once but under ten times. This chain joins TRBV20-1 and TRBJ2-3, with 9 bases aligning to TRBD2. Unmatched junction bases numbered 0, after V lost 1 base and J lost 4 bases. The germline V gene encodes CDR1 DFQATT and CDR2 SNEGSKA (reference sequence). This CDR3 has 13 amino acids. DNA for the CDR3: TGCAGTGCTAGAGGCGGGGGGGCAGATACGCAGTATTTT. Protein sequence: CSARGGGADTQYF.

The rearrangement joins TRBV20-1 to TRBJ1-5; D call uncertain. V was shortened by 0 bases and J by 5 bases, with 14 bases between the two germline ends. The CDR3 totals 15 residues. Germline V gene data show CDR1 as DFQATT and CDR2 as SNEGSKA (reference sequence). For the CDR3, the DNA is TGCAGTGCTAGAGATCCTGGACTAACCTATCAGCCCCAGCATTTT. Encoded protein: CSARDPGLTYQPQHF.

This clonotype was found a few times. The chain combines TRBV7-9 with TRBJ2-1; 10 bases fit TRBD1. In germline, CDR1 is SEHNR, CDR2 FQNEAQ (reference sequence). The length of the CDR3 is 14 residues. Germline trimming cut 5 bases from V and 7 bases from J; bases unmatched to any gene: 5. The CDR3 loop is CASSQTGGGNEQFF. DNA of the CDR3: TGTGCCAGCAGCCAGACAGGGGGCGGGAATGAGCAGTTCTTC.

This clonotype was picked up many times. J is TRBJ2-3 and V is TRBV4-1; D is undetermined. CDR3 length equals 16 residues. CDR1 is MGHRA and CDR2 is YSYEKL in the germline V gene. The V gene lost 1 base and the J gene lost 1 base, with 12 bases spanning the gap. The CDR3 DNA sequence: TGCGCCAGCAGCCAAGTCGGCCTAGTGGGCACAGATACGCAGTATTTT. Amino acids: CASSQVGLVGTDTQYF.

This clonotype has more than one count but fewer than ten. The gene calls are TRBV2 and TRBJ2-1, with 10 bases fitting TRBD1. The CDR3 covers 14 residues. Germline CDR1 reads SNHLY; CDR2 reads FYNNEI. V lost 4 bases and J lost 7; bases outside the gene matches: 4. The CDR3 region is CASSAWTGGNEQFF. DNA for the CDR3: TGTGCCAGCAGTGCTTGGACAGGGGGGAATGAGCAGTTCTTC. The entire variable domain, with the rest obtained from reference TRBV2 and TRBJ2-1, is as follows: EPEVTQTPSHQVTQMGQEVILRCVPISNHLYFYWYRQILGQKVEFLVSFYNNEISEKSEIFDDQFSVERPDGSNFTLKIRSTKLEDSAMYFCASSAWTGGNEQFFGPGTRLTVL.

CDR3 residues: CAIISSDSYNEKLFF. DNA of the CDR3: TGTGCCATCATTTCGTCAGACAGCTATAATGAAAAACTGTTTTTT. The rearrangement links TRBV10-3 to TRBJ1-4; D may be TRBD1 (5 bases). Trimming pared 7 bases from V and 4 bases from J, leaving 16 bases between. In germline, CDR1 is ENHRY, CDR2 SYGVKD. The CDR3 has 15 amino acids.

This clonotype appeared many times. This chain joins TRBV5-1 and TRBJ2-7; 9 nucleotides line up with TRBD1. The CDR3 runs 12 residues. V lost 7 bases, J lost 4 bases, and 3 bases stayed unmatched. The germline gives CDR1 SGHRS, CDR2 YFSETQ. CDR3 residues: CASRDRDYEQYF. In nucleotides, the CDR3 is TGCGCCAGCCGGGACAGGGATTACGAGCAGTACTTC.

This clonotype occurred a few times. The CDR3 bases are TGCAGCGTTGAAGAAACGGACAGGGGACAAGAGACCCAGTACTTC. It translates to CSVEETDRGQETQYF. The V and J genes are TRBV29-1 and TRBJ2-5, with 9 bases aligning to TRBD1. J lost 2 bases, V lost 0 bases, and 4 bases had no gene match. Germline assignment: CDR1 SQVTM and CDR2 ANQGSEA. This CDR3 comprises 15 residues.

A few counts support this clonotype. This chain joins TRBV15 and TRBJ2-1, with 7 bases that match TRBD1. The junction had 7 bases not matched to a gene; V was cut back by 3 bases and J by 2 bases. CDR1 is LNHNV, CDR2 YYDKDF, per germline (reference sequence). This CDR3 contains 16 residues. CDR3 loop: CATSSRDRVTYNEQFF. CDR3 coding DNA: TGTGCCACCAGCAGCCGAGACAGGGTGACCTACAATGAGCAGTTCTTC.

CDR3 loop: CASSQVGGGPNNEQFF. The CDR3 DNA is TGTGCCAGCAGCCAAGTTGGAGGGGGCCCTAACAATGAGCAGTTCTTC. The genes are TRBV3-1 and TRBJ2-1; D is perhaps TRBD1 (7 bases). There are 16 residues in the CDR3. Deletions cut 1 base from V and 5 bases from J, with 15 bases between. Germline V gene lookup returns CDR1 LGHDT and CDR2 YNNKEL (reference sequence).

This clonotype occurred a few times. This chain joins TRBV7-8 and TRBJ2-1, with 11 bases that match TRBD2. CDR3 length: 16 amino acids. From germline, CDR1 is SGHVS and CDR2 FQNEAQ. V shed 0 bases and J 4 bases; nucleotides not matched to a gene: 2. CDR3 DNA sequence: TGTGCCAGCAGCTTAGCGCGACTAGCGGGATACAATGAGCAGTTCTTC. Protein sequence: CASSLARLAGYNEQFF.

The V gene is TRBV6-5, the J gene TRBJ2-3; 10 positions match TRBD2. The ends lost 0 bases at V and 2 bases at J; junction bases unmatched: 8. The CDR3 extends over 18 amino acids. CDR1 is MNHEY, CDR2 SVGAGI, per germline. CDR3 residues: CASSYSTLSGGPTDTQYF. In DNA form, the CDR3 reads TGTGCCAGCAGTTACTCCACCCTTAGCGGGGGGCCCACAGATACGCAGTATTTT.

There are many counts of this clonotype. The chain couples TRBV12-3 or TRBV12-4 to TRBJ2-3, with 9 positions matching TRBD2. CDR3 size: 16 residues. Losses at the gene ends were 2 bases for V and 2 bases for J; bases not matched to a gene: 5. The CDR3 sequence: CASSLRSGGPTDTQYF. The CDR3 bases are TGTGCCAGCAGTTTACGTAGCGGGGGTCCCACAGATACGCAGTATTTT.